A single sample is the source of the 18 T cell receptor beta chains below, sequenced in a study of prognosis after radiotherapy for stage I lung cancer. Genomic DNA yielded TCR beta CDR3, amplified by two-round multiplex PCR. Round one of PCR was performed, and it used primers specific to each TRBV and TRBJ gene. TCRdb re-called the multiplex PCR reads through MiXCR, storing one row per CDR3 protein. Of about 26,000 distinct CDR3 sequences in the sample, roughly 40% are singletons; the top ten hold around 33%. The sample consisted of PBMCs, taken before or after stereotactic body radiation therapy (not recorded which). These receptors originate from a donor over 45 with non-small cell lung cancer.

Remarks on this clonotype: One end of the junction does not line up with germline, which may come from a read error. The chain employs TRBV19 and TRBJ2-1; the D is unclear. The germline V gene encodes CDR1 LNHDA and CDR2 SQIVND (reference sequence). There are 14 residues in the CDR3. The CDR3 spells CASSKGLFVCEHFF. The DNA for the CDR3 is TGTGCCAGTAGTAAGGGTCTCTTCGTGTGTGAGCATTTCTTC. Variable domain in full (rest from reference TRBV19 and TRBJ2-1): DGGITQSPKYLFRKEGQNVTLSCEQNLNHDAMYWYRQDPGQGLRLIYYSQIVNDFQKGDIAEGYSVSREKKESFPLTVTSAQKNPTAFYLCASSKGLFVCEHFFGPGTRLTVL.

About this clonotype itself: Since a far larger clone is one base different, this is likely a read error. The chain uses TRBV7-2 and TRBJ2-5; weak D call: TRBD1 (6 bases). This CDR3 has 15 amino acids. In germline, CDR1 is SGHTA, CDR2 FQGNSA. Trimming took off 7 bases at V and 2 bases at J, with 17 bases between the two ends. Here the CDR3 DNA reads TGTGCCAGCACCCCCTTGTACAGGGATCAAGAGACCCAGTACTTC. Amino acids: CASTPLYRDQETQYF.

The chain carries TRBV10-3 and TRBJ2-3; 8 positions match TRBD2. This CDR3 spans 17 amino acids. CDR1 is ENHRY, CDR2 SYGVKD, per germline. The J segment lost 2 bases and the V segment lost 7 bases, leaving 14 bases of the junction unmatched. In nucleotides, the CDR3 is TGTGCCATCATCACCGAACTAGCGGTAGGGAACACAGATACGCAGTATTTT. Protein sequence: CAIITELAVGNTDTQYF.

Remarks on this clonotype: A much larger clone sits a single nucleotide away, making a read error possible. The chain combines TRBV18 with TRBJ2-1; 13 positions agree with TRBD2. J was trimmed by 15 bases and V by 5 bases; bases with no gene match: 13. This CDR3 is 15 amino acids long. Germline CDR1 reads KGHSH; CDR2 reads LQKENI. The CDR3 here is CASSAPGLAGHRRFF. CDR3 nucleotide sequence: TGTGCCAGCTCAGCTCCGGGACTAGCGGGACATAGGCGGTTCTTC. Filled out from reference TRBV18 and TRBJ2-1, the complete variable domain reads NAGVMQNPRHLVRRRGQEARLRCSPMKGHSHVYWYRQLPEEGLKFMVYLQKENIIDESGMPKERFSAEFPKEGPSILRIQQVVRGDSAAYFCASSAPGLAGHRRFFGPGTRLTVL.

This clonotype was recorded at least ten times. V usage is TRBV6-5 and J usage is TRBJ2-7; 7 bases line up with TRBD2. V trimming: 2 bases; J trimming: 4 bases; junction bases outside the gene matches: 11. CDR3 size: 16 residues. Per germline, CDR1 MNHEY and CDR2 SVGAGI. This CDR3 is CASSYLPTGAGYEQYF. CDR3 bases: TGTGCCAGCAGTTACCTACCTACCGGAGCGGGATACGAGCAGTACTTC.

This chain joins TRBV19 and TRBJ2-7; D is undetermined. The V and J ends lost 4 bases and 2 bases respectively, with 15 bases between them. The length of the CDR3 is 15 residues. Germline CDR1 is LNHDA and CDR2 is SQIVND (reference sequence). This CDR3 is CASSNGCACPYEQYF. CDR3 sequence (DNA): TGTGCCAGTAGTAATGGGTGCGCGTGCCCCTACGAGCAGTACTTC.

This clonotype has a count of ten or more. The chain combines TRBV6-2 or TRBV6-3 with TRBJ2-5; D uncertain. The CDR3 totals 13 residues. The V end lost 8 bases, the J end lost 2 bases, and 12 bases lay between the germline ends. Germline lookup yields CDR1 MNHEY and CDR2 SVGEGT. The CDR3, as DNA: TGTGCCAGCCAGGATCAGCCTCAAGAGACCCAGTACTTC. Its translation is CASQDQPQETQYF.

Concerning this clonotype itself: A single base separates this from a much larger clone, so it may be a read error. V and J are TRBV20-1 and TRBJ2-5; 10 bases map to TRBD2. The CDR3 extends over 13 amino acids. Germline lookup yields CDR1 DFQATT and CDR2 SNEGSKA (reference sequence). The V gene end was trimmed by 7 bases and the J gene end by 5 bases; junction bases not matched to a gene: 7. The CDR3 region has the DNA TGCAGTGGCCTAGCGGGAGTGTCGGAGACCCAGTACTTC. Translated, it gives CSGLAGVSETQYF.

This clonotype was counted between two and nine times. Being one base from a much bigger clone, this may be a read error. The rearrangement uses TRBV4-1 and TRBJ2-5, with a weak D call TRBD1 (5 bases). The CDR3 is made up of 16 amino acids. The germline gives CDR1 MGHRA, CDR2 YSYEKL. DNA for the CDR3: TGCGCCAACAGCCAACGGACACAGGATCGTCGTGCGACCCAGTACTTC. This encodes CANSQRTQDRRATQYF.

On this clonotype: Possible read error: a much larger clone is one base away. V is TRBV7-8 and J is TRBJ1-1; D gene unclear. The CDR3 length is 13 residues. Germline-derived CDR1 and CDR2 are SGHVS and FQNEAQ. The CDR3 loop is CASSPREATESFF. CDR3 nucleotide sequence: TGTGCCAGCAGCCCTAGAGAGGCCACTGAATCTTTCTTT.

Many counts were recorded for this clonotype. The chain employs TRBV7-8 and TRBJ2-7, with 9 bases matching TRBD2. Per germline, CDR1 SGHVS and CDR2 FQNEAQ. This CDR3 contains 14 residues. V shed 2 bases, J shed 7 bases, and the junction held 6 bases outside the gene matches. This CDR3 is CASSLSGGRVEQYF. CDR3 nucleotides: TGTGCCAGCAGCTTATCCGGCGGGAGGGTTGAGCAGTACTTC.

As regards this clonotype: This sequence may be a read error, since a much larger clone differs from it by one base. The rearrangement joins TRBV5-4 to TRBJ2-1; 16 bases agree with TRBD2. From germline, CDR1 is SGHNT and CDR2 YYREEE (reference sequence). This CDR3 comprises 15 residues. The CDR3 loop is CSSSPGLAGGDEQFF. The CDR3 bases are TGTTCCAGCAGCCCGGGACTAGCGGGAGGGGATGAGCAGTTCTTC.

This clonotype was recorded at least ten times. J is TRBJ2-1 and V is TRBV18; D uncertain. V lost 2 bases to trimming and J lost 9 bases, with 5 bases between them. There are 11 residues in the CDR3. In germline, CDR1 is KGHSH, CDR2 LQKENI. DNA of the CDR3: TGTGCCAGCTCACCAGTGGGTGAGCAGTTCTTC. Its protein is CASSPVGEQFF.

This chain joins TRBV20-1 and TRBJ2-7; D uncertain. CDR3 size: 15 residues. The germline V gene has CDR1 DFQATT and CDR2 SNEGSKA (reference sequence). Between the trimmed V and J ends, which lost 0 bases and 0 bases, there was a span of 12 bases. The CDR3 sequence: CSARERPFTSYEQYF. In DNA form, the CDR3 reads TGCAGTGCTAGAGAAAGACCCTTTACCTCCTACGAGCAGTACTTC.

About this clonotype itself: A much larger clone differs from this one at a single base, so this may be a read error. The chain employs TRBV5-1 and TRBJ2-1; 9 nucleotides match TRBD1. This CDR3 is 20 amino acids long. The V gene's germline CDR1 is SGHRS and CDR2 YFSETQ. CDR3 residues: CASILAGGQGWGGAYNEQFF. Here the CDR3 DNA reads TGCGCCAGCATCTTGGCCGGGGGACAGGGCTGGGGGGGGGCCTACAATGAGCAGTTCTTC.

Turning to this clonotype: One end of the junction fails to match germline, which may point to a read error. V and J are TRBV28 and TRBJ1-5; 10 nucleotides match TRBD1. Germline CDR1 MDHEN, CDR2 SYDVKM. The CDR3 length is 15 residues. The CDR3 spells CASSLTGGTNQPKHF. Here the CDR3 DNA reads TGTGCCAGCAGTCTGACAGGGGGCACCAATCAGCCCAAGCATTTT.

In this sample, this clonotype turned up many times. The V call is TRBV20-1, the J call TRBJ1-5; no reliable D call. There are 13 residues in the CDR3. Germline assignment: CDR1 DFQATT and CDR2 SNEGSKA (reference sequence). Deletions cut 6 bases from V and 2 bases from J, with 11 bases between. Here the CDR3 DNA reads TGCAGTGCACTTCCCGGCGGCAATCAGCCCCAGCATTTT. This gives the protein CSALPGGNQPQHF.

The table lists this clonotype with a few counts. A much larger clone is a single base away; this may be a read error. The chain is built from TRBV6-1 and TRBJ1-5; the D gene is possibly TRBD1 (6 bases). The CDR3 loop spans 17 amino acids. Per the germline V gene, CDR1 is MNHNS and CDR2 is SASEGT. V lost 0 bases and J 3 bases, leaving 15 bases between the germline ends. The CDR3 nucleotides read TGTGCCAGCAGTGAAGCAAAGGGGACATGCAACAATCAGCCCCAGCATTTT. Amino acids: CASSEAKGTCNNQPQHF.